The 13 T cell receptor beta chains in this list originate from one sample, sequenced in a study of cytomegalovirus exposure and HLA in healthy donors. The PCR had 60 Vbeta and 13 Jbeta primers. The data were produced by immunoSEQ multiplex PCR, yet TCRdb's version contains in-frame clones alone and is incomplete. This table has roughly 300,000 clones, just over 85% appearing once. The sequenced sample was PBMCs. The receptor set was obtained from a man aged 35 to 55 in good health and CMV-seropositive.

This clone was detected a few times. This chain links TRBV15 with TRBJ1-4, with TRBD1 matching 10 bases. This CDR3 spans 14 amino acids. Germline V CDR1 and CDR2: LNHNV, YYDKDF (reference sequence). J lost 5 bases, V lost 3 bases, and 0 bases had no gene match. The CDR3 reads CATSRDRGNEKLFF. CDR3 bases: TGTGCCACCAGCAGGGACAGGGGGAATGAAAAACTGTTTTTT. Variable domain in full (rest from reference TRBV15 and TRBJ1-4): DAMVIQNPRYQVTQFGKPVTLSCSQTLNHNVMYWYQQKSSQAPKLLFHYYDKDFNNEADTPDNFQSRRPNTSFCFLDIRSPGLGDTAMYLCATSRDRGNEKLFFGSGTQLSVL.

CDR3 sequence: CASSIGFSNQETQYF. Here the CDR3 DNA reads TGTGCCAGTAGTATTGGTTTTAGCAACCAAGAGACCCAGTACTTC. The V call is TRBV19, the J call TRBJ2-5; D remains unclear. CDR3 length: 15 residues. The germline CDR1 and CDR2 sequences are LNHDA and SQIVND (reference sequence). The V and J ends lost 3 bases and 0 bases respectively, with 11 bases between them.

CDR3 nucleotides: TGTGCCAGCAGCTCGCCCGCGAGCTCCTACAATGAGCAGTTCTTC. Amino acid sequence: CASSSPASSYNEQFF. The genes are TRBV6-5 and TRBJ2-1; D uncertain. Trimming removed 6 bases at V and 0 bases at J, with 12 bases between. From germline, CDR1 is MNHEY and CDR2 SVGAGI. The CDR3 is 15 amino acids.

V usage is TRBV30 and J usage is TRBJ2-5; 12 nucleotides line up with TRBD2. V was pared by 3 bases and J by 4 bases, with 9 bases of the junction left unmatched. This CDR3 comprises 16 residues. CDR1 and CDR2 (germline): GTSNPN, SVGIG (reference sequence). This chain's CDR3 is CAWRGVTSGSGETQYF. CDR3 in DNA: TGTGCCTGGAGAGGGGTGACTAGCGGGAGTGGAGAGACCCAGTACTTC.

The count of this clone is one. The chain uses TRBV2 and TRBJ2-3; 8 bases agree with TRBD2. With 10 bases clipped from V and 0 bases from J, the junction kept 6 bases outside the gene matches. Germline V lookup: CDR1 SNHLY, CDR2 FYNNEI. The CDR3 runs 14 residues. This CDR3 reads CATISGTSTDTQYF. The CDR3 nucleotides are TGTGCCACGATTAGCGGGACTAGCACAGATACGCAGTATTTT.

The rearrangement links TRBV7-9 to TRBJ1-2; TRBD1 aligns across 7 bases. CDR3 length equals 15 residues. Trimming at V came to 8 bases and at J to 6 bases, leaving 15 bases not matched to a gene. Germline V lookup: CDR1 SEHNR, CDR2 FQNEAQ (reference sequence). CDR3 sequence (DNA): TGTGCCAGCGGACCCTCTATTACAGGGGTACATGGCTACACCTTC. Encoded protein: CASGPSITGVHGYTF. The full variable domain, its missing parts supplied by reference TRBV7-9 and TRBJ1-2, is DTGVSQNPRHKITKRGQNVTFRCDPISEHNRLYWYRQTLGQGPEFLTYFQNEAQLEKSRLLSDRFSAERPKGSFSTLEIQRTEQGDSAMYLCASGPSITGVHGYTFGSGTRLTVV.

The CDR3 DNA follows: TGTGCCAGTACCCCCGCTATAGCCGCTTCACCCCTCCACTTT. It yields the protein CASTPAIAASPLHF. The genes are TRBV19 and TRBJ1-6; no firm D call. Trimming left V 7 bases short and J 9 bases short, with 16 bases between. CDR1 is LNHDA and CDR2 is SQIVND in the germline V gene (reference sequence). CDR3 length: 14 amino acids. Full variable domain (outside the CDR3, taken from reference TRBV19 and TRBJ1-6): DGGITQSPKYLFRKEGQNVTLSCEQNLNHDAMYWYRQDPGQGLRLIYYSQIVNDFQKGDIAEGYSVSREKKESFPLTVTSAQKNPTAFYLCASTPAIAASPLHFGNGTRLTVT.

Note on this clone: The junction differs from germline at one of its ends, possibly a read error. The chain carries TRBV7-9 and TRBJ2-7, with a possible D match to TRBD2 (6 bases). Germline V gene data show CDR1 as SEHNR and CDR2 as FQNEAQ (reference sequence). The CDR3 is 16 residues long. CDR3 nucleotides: TGTTCCAGCAGCCCGCTCTCCGGCGGGAATCGCTACGAGCAGTACTTC. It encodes CSSSPLSGGNRYEQYF. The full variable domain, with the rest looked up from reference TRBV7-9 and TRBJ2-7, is DTGVSQNPRHKITKRGQNVTFRCDPISEHNRLYWYRQTLGQGPEFLTYFQNEAQLEKSRLLSDRFSAERPKGSFSTLEIQRTEQGDSAMYLCSSSPLSGGNRYEQYFGPGTRLTVT.

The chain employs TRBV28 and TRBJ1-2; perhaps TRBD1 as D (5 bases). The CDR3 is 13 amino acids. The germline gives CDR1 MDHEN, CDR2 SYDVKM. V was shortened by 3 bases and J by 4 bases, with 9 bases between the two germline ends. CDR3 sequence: CASSLTAIYGYTF. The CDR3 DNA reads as TGTGCCAGCAGTTTGACAGCGATCTATGGCTACACCTTC.

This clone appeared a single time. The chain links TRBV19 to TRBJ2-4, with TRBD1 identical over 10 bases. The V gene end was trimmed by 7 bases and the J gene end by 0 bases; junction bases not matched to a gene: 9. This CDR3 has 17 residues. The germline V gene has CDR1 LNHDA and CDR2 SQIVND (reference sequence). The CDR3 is CASTTTTGGLAKNIQYF. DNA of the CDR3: TGTGCCAGTACCACGACGACAGGGGGCCTAGCCAAAAACATTCAGTACTTC.

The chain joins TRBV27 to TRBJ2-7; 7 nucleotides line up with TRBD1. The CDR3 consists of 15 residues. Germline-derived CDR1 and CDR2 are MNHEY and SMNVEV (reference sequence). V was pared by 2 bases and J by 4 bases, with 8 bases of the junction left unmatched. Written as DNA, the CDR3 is TGTGCCAGCAGTTTAATAGAAAGGGGGCAGTACGAGCAGTACTTC. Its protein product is CASSLIERGQYEQYF.

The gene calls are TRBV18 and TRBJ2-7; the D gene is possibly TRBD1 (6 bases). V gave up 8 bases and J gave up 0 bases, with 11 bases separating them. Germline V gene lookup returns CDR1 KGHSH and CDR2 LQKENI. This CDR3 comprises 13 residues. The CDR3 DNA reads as TGTGCCAGCAACTCAGGGGACTCCTACGAGCAGTACTTC. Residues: CASNSGDSYEQYF.

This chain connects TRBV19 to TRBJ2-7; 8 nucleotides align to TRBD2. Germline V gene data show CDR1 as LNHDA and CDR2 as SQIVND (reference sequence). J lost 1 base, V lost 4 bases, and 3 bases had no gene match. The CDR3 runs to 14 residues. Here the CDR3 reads CASSRGTRSYEQYF. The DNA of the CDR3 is TGTGCCAGTAGTAGGGGGACTAGATCCTACGAGCAGTACTTC. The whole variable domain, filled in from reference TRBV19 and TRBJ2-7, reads DGGITQSPKYLFRKEGQNVTLSCEQNLNHDAMYWYRQDPGQGLRLIYYSQIVNDFQKGDIAEGYSVSREKKESFPLTVTSAQKNPTAFYLCASSRGTRSYEQYFGPGTRLTVT.